The 14 T cell receptor beta chains in this list originate from one sample, sequenced in a study of blood T cell repertoires in COVID-19. Libraries were prepared by immunoSEQ multiplex PCR; TCRdb keeps only in-frame clonotypes and omits some of them. There are around 230,000 clones in the sample; roughly four fifths occur only once, and around 9.2% lies in the top ten. Sequencing was done on a sample of PBMCs or T cells enriched from blood (not recorded which). These receptors came from a man aged 35 to 55 who had recovered from COVID-19.

The J gene is TRBJ2-7, the V gene TRBV2; a possible D gene is TRBD2 (6 bases). Germline V CDR1 and CDR2: SNHLY, FYNNEI. The CDR3 is 11 amino acids. The ends were cut back, 7 bases at V and 4 bases at J, with 8 bases in the middle. The CDR3 sequence is CASNLAYEQYF. In nucleotides, the CDR3 is TGTGCCAGCAATCTAGCGTACGAGCAGTACTTC.

This chain links TRBV4-1 with TRBJ1-1; no firm D call. This CDR3 is 15 amino acids long. V was pared by 7 bases and J by 4 bases, with 19 bases between. Germline lookup yields CDR1 MGHRA and CDR2 YSYEKL. The chain's CDR3 is CASTVRIGEITEAFF. In nucleotides, the CDR3 is TGCGCCAGCACAGTGCGGATCGGGGAAATCACTGAAGCTTTCTTT.

This clone was counted only a few times. The genes are TRBV5-6 and TRBJ1-2, with 11 positions matching TRBD1. Trimming took 0 bases from V and 3 from J; bases not matched to a gene: 1. The CDR3 runs to 15 residues. Per the germline V gene, CDR1 is SGHDT and CDR2 is YYEEEE. Here the CDR3 DNA reads TGTGCCAGCAGCTTGGGGACAGGGGGCGACTATGGCTACACCTTC. Translation: CASSLGTGGDYGYTF. The whole variable domain, filled in from reference TRBV5-6 and TRBJ1-2, reads DAGVTQSPTHLIKTRGQQVTLRCSPKSGHDTVSWYQQALGQGPQFIFQYYEEEERQRGNFPDRFSGHQFPNYSSELNVNALLLGDSALYLCASSLGTGGDYGYTFGSGTRLTVV.

V gene TRBV5-1 combines with J gene TRBJ2-1; 7 bases fit TRBD2. The ends lost 2 bases at V and 2 bases at J; junction bases unmatched: 4. The germline V gene encodes CDR1 SGHRS and CDR2 YFSETQ. This CDR3 is built from 15 residues. The DNA of the CDR3 is TGCGCCAGCAGCTTCGAAGCGGGGCCCTACAATGAGCAGTTCTTC. Its protein product is CASSFEAGPYNEQFF.

The chain is built from TRBV5-6 and TRBJ2-7, with a tentative D call TRBD2 (6 bases). Germline assignment: CDR1 SGHDT and CDR2 YYEEEE. The CDR3 is 15 residues long. With 4 bases removed from V and 4 bases from J, the gap between germline ends came to 18 bases. The CDR3 coding sequence is TGTGCCAGCAGCCCCGTAGATAGGGAGGTATACGAGCAGTACTTC. This translates into CASSPVDREVYEQYF.

The DNA of the CDR3 is TGTGCCAGCAGTCCGCGGGACTTCTACGAGCAGTACTTC. This encodes CASSPRDFYEQYF. The V and J genes are TRBV6-5 and TRBJ2-7, with a weak D call TRBD2 (6 bases). Trimming removed 5 bases from V and 3 bases from J, with 11 bases in between. There are 13 residues in the CDR3. The germline gives CDR1 MNHEY, CDR2 SVGAGI.

The CDR3 sequence is CASTPMNTEAFF. DNA for the CDR3: TGTGCCAGCACCCCCATGAACACTGAAGCTTTCTTT. The gene calls are TRBV7-2 and TRBJ1-1; no reliable D call. Germline loops: CDR1 SGHTA, CDR2 FQGNSA. CDR3 length: 12 amino acids. V was shortened by 7 bases and J by 0 bases, with 6 bases between the two germline ends.

This clone was seen only once. The chain recombines TRBV6-6 with TRBJ1-3, with D possibly TRBD1 on 5 matching bases. This CDR3 is 16 amino acids long. The V gene's germline CDR1 is MNHNY and CDR2 SVGAGI (reference sequence). V lost 3 bases and J 0 bases, leaving 12 bases between the germline ends. In DNA form, the CDR3 reads TGTGCCAGCAGTTATCAGGGAACCTCCTCTGGAAACACCATATATTTT. It encodes CASSYQGTSSGNTIYF.

The chain joins TRBV12-3 or TRBV12-4 to TRBJ2-7; 10 bases align to TRBD1. The CDR3 has 12 amino acids. V lost 6 bases and J lost 9; bases outside the gene matches: 5. The CDR3 reads CASRTGGAGQYF. In DNA, the CDR3 is TGTGCCAGCAGGACAGGGGGCGCAGGGCAGTACTTC.

This clone came up once. J is TRBJ2-7 and V is TRBV28; tentative D call: TRBD1 (5 bases). The CDR3 loop spans 12 amino acids. CDR1 is MDHEN, CDR2 SYDVKM, per germline. V lost 7 bases and J 4 bases, leaving 11 bases between the germline ends. The CDR3 bases are TGTGCCAGCACAAGCAGGGTATACGAGCAGTACTTC. This translates into CASTSRVYEQYF.

The chain couples TRBV19 to TRBJ1-4; TRBD1 might be the D (6 bases). Trimming removed 3 bases at V and 1 base at J, with 15 bases between. CDR3 length: 17 amino acids. Germline V lookup: CDR1 LNHDA, CDR2 SQIVND (reference sequence). CDR3 nucleotide sequence: TGTGCCAGTAGTATGGAACAGGGCCGAGGAACTAATGAAAAACTGTTTTTT. Its protein is CASSMEQGRGTNEKLFF.

The chain combines TRBV7-9 with TRBJ2-6; unclear D gene. The CDR3 consists of 13 residues. Germline CDR1 SEHNR, CDR2 FQNEAQ (reference sequence). V shed 2 bases and J shed 4 bases, with 3 bases lying between them. The CDR3 region is CASSLTGANVLTF. The CDR3, as DNA: TGTGCCAGCAGCTTAACAGGGGCCAACGTCCTGACTTTC.

This chain's CDR3 is CASSQDVGGAYNEQFF. CDR3 sequence (DNA): TGTGCCAGCAGCCAAGATGTAGGGGGAGCCTACAATGAGCAGTTCTTC. V gene TRBV3-1 (or the pseudogene TRBV3-2) combines with J gene TRBJ2-1; a possible D gene is TRBD1 (6 bases). Trimming shortened V by 0 bases and J by 2 bases, and 11 bases separated the two germline ends. Germline V gene lookup returns CDR1 LGHDT and CDR2 YNNKEL (reference sequence). This CDR3 is built from 16 residues.

The chain carries TRBV19 and TRBJ2-1, with 14 bases lining up with TRBD2. Germline-derived CDR1 and CDR2 are LNHDA and SQIVND (reference sequence). CDR3 length: 17 amino acids. J gave up 8 bases and V 1 base, and 7 bases lay outside the gene matches. The CDR3 coding sequence is TGTGCCAGTAGTATAGTCTCGGGACTAGCGGGAGCCCATGAGCAGTTCTTC. It translates to CASSIVSGLAGAHEQFF.